This TCR beta chain emerged from a study of control samples from healthy donors and cancer patients. Libraries were prepared by immunoSEQ multiplex PCR; TCRdb keeps only in-frame clonotypes and omits some of them. The data contain roughly 130,000 clones, more than 80% of them singletons. V gave up 3 bases and J gave up 5 bases, with 10 bases separating them. CDR1 MNHEY and CDR2 SMNVEV come from the germline V gene (reference sequence). This CDR3 contains 14 residues. This chain links TRBV27 with TRBJ1-4; D not certain. The sequenced sample was blood. The origin of this receptor is a man aged 18 to 30 in good health. CDR3 coding DNA: TGTGCCAGCAGTTTCGCAGATCGGAATGAAAAACTGTTTTTT. Its protein product is CASSFADRNEKLFF.